Below, 26 T cell receptor beta chains from the same sample are listed, as sequenced in a study of neurological immune-mediated disorders. TCRdb re-analysed the 5' RACE reads in MiXCR, keeping a single row per CDR3 protein. This table has some 78,000 distinct CDR3 sequences, about 5% appearing once. The sequenced sample was PBMCs. Receptors were obtained from a woman under 40 with multiple sclerosis.

This clonotype was detected many times. CDR3 amino acids: CASRPGTVVNQPQHF. The DNA for the CDR3 is TGTGCCAGCAGGCCAGGGACAGTCGTTAACCAGCCCCAGCATTTT. The chain carries TRBV27 and TRBJ1-5; 7 bases agree with TRBD1. The germline CDR1 and CDR2 sequences are MNHEY and SMNVEV (reference sequence). The V gene end was trimmed by 6 bases and the J gene end by 7 bases; junction bases not matched to a gene: 12. The CDR3 spans 15 residues.

This clonotype was counted many times. In nucleotides, the CDR3 is TGTGCCAGCAAATTAGCGGGGGAAGAGACCCAGTACTTC. Translated, it gives CASKLAGEETQYF. The chain links TRBV3-1 to TRBJ2-5, with 9 bases lining up with TRBD2. CDR3 size: 13 residues. The germline CDR1 and CDR2 sequences are LGHDT and YNNKEL (reference sequence). The ends lost 7 bases at V and 3 bases at J; junction bases unmatched: 3.

V usage is TRBV6-5 and J usage is TRBJ1-1; D is perhaps TRBD1 (6 bases). This CDR3 contains 16 residues. V lost 6 bases and J lost 5, with 22 bases in between. Germline values: CDR1 MNHEY, CDR2 SVGAGI. This chain's CDR3 is CASSPSRLDRETEAFF. CDR3 coding DNA: TGTGCCAGCAGCCCATCCAGGTTGGACAGAGAGACTGAAGCTTTCTTT.

This clonotype has ten or more counts. The rearrangement links TRBV20-1 to TRBJ2-3; possibly TRBD1 for D (5 bases). CDR3 length: 14 residues. Trimming left V 6 bases short and J 4 bases short, with 17 bases between. Germline V gives CDR1 DFQATT, CDR2 SNEGSKA (reference sequence). CDR3 sequence reads: CSAFGGSGSDTQYF. CDR3 bases: TGCAGTGCCTTCGGTGGGTCAGGGTCAGATACGCAGTATTTT.

This clonotype showed up just a few times. The chain combines TRBV5-1 with TRBJ1-1; no clear D gene. The CDR3 is made up of 13 amino acids. The germline gives CDR1 SGHRS, CDR2 YFSETQ. Trimming pared 3 bases from V and 1 base from J, leaving 7 bases between. Here the CDR3 reads CASSYFGNTEAFF. The DNA for the CDR3 is TGCGCCAGCAGCTACTTTGGGAACACTGAAGCTTTCTTT.

This clonotype was recorded a few times. The CDR3 bases are TGCAGTGCCGTCGGACTGGGGAGCACAGATACGCAGTATTTT. Protein product: CSAVGLGSTDTQYF. The chain employs TRBV20-1 and TRBJ2-3; perhaps TRBD2 as D (5 bases). CDR1 and CDR2 from the germline V gene are DFQATT and SNEGSKA (reference sequence). The CDR3 consists of 14 residues. With 6 bases removed from V and 0 bases from J, the gap between germline ends came to 13 bases.

This clonotype came up many times. The chain is built from TRBV12-3 or TRBV12-4 and TRBJ2-2, with 10 bases fitting TRBD2. Unmatched junction bases numbered 3, after V lost 5 bases and J lost 6 bases. This CDR3 has 14 residues. The CDR3 region is CASSPSGRAGELFF. CDR3 DNA sequence: TGTGCCAGCAGTCCAAGCGGGAGGGCCGGGGAGCTGTTTTTT.

The table lists this clonotype with many counts. The chain is built from TRBV24-1 and TRBJ2-1; the D is unclear. The CDR3 loop spans 14 amino acids. CDR1 and CDR2 from the germline V gene are KGHDR and SFDVKD. V lost 2 bases, J lost 8 bases, and 12 bases lay in between. The CDR3 DNA reads as TGTGCCACCAGTGATTGGAGCCTAGGGCATGAGCAGTTCTTC. Translating gives CATSDWSLGHEQFF.

This clonotype occurred many times. V is TRBV5-1 and J is TRBJ2-1; 9 bases line up with TRBD2. This CDR3 region has 14 residues. Germline V CDR1 and CDR2: SGHRS, YFSETQ. The trim removed 4 bases at V and 6 bases at J, leaving 5 bases unmatched. The CDR3 region has the DNA TGCGCCAGCAGCCTGGGACTAGCCACCAATGAGCAGTTCTTC. Amino acids: CASSLGLATNEQFF.

Many counts were recorded for this clonotype. V gene TRBV9 combines with J gene TRBJ2-2, with 12 bases identical to TRBD1. The CDR3 has 16 amino acids. Trimming removed 3 bases from V and 6 bases from J; junction bases left unmatched: 6. The germline V gene has CDR1 SGDLS and CDR2 YYNGEE. The CDR3 nucleotides are TGTGCCAGCAGCGCGCCGGGACAGGGGGCGTCCGGGGAGCTGTTTTTT. This translates into CASSAPGQGASGELFF.

The rearrangement joins TRBV2 to TRBJ2-1; 12 bases fit TRBD2. This CDR3 is 16 amino acids long. The J segment lost 9 bases and the V segment lost 4 bases, leaving 10 bases of the junction unmatched. CDR1 and CDR2 (germline): SNHLY, FYNNEI. CDR3 loop: CASSGLAGALDGEQFF. CDR3 bases: TGTGCCAGCAGTGGACTAGCGGGAGCCCTAGATGGTGAGCAGTTCTTC.

Many counts were recorded for this clonotype. The V call is TRBV20-1, the J call TRBJ1-2; D is uncertain. The CDR3 is made up of 11 amino acids. V was clipped by 3 bases and J by 4 bases, with 6 bases between them. Germline lookup yields CDR1 DFQATT and CDR2 SNEGSKA (reference sequence). The CDR3 bases are TGCAGTGCTAGGACACCCTATGGCTACACCTTC. Translated, it gives CSARTPYGYTF.

In this sample, this clonotype turned up many times. V gene TRBV28 combines with J gene TRBJ1-6; tentative D call: TRBD1 (6 bases). V was pared by 5 bases and J by 5 bases, with 25 bases between. The CDR3 is 19 amino acids. CDR1 MDHEN and CDR2 SYDVKM come from the germline V gene. In DNA, the CDR3 is TGTGCCAGCAGTATGGGGGGGGCCAGGGATCCCATAAATAATTCACCCCTCCACTTT. It is translated as CASSMGGARDPINNSPLHF.

This clonotype showed up many times. V and J are TRBV5-6 and TRBJ2-2, with TRBD1 as a possible D gene (6 bases). The CDR3 runs 15 residues. Per the germline V gene, CDR1 is SGHDT and CDR2 is YYEEEE. V lost 2 bases to trimming and J lost 6 bases, with 14 bases between them. CDR3 region: CASSFSPKGAGELFF. As DNA, the CDR3 is TGTGCCAGCAGCTTTAGTCCTAAGGGGGCCGGGGAGCTGTTTTTT.

Ten or more counts support this clonotype. The CDR3 DNA reads as TGTGCCAGCAACCGACGGGGGGGGGCTCGAGAGACCCAGTACTTC. Its protein product is CASNRRGGARETQYF. J is TRBJ2-5 and V is TRBV5-6; 8 bases line up with TRBD2. Trimming at V came to 6 bases and at J to 4 bases, leaving 11 bases not matched to a gene. Per the germline V gene, CDR1 is SGHDT and CDR2 is YYEEEE. The CDR3 spans 15 residues.

This clonotype has more than one count but fewer than ten. The chain joins TRBV5-1 to TRBJ2-2, with unresolved D. The CDR3 loop spans 14 amino acids. V was shortened by 4 bases and J by 5 bases, with 12 bases between the two germline ends. Germline V CDR1 and CDR2: SGHRS, YFSETQ. CDR3 residues: CASSNTLGTGELFF. CDR3 DNA: TGCGCCAGCAGCAACACGTTGGGAACCGGGGAGCTGTTTTTT.

The table lists this clonotype with many counts. The chain links TRBV12-3 or TRBV12-4 to TRBJ1-5, with D maybe TRBD1 (6 bases). This CDR3 has 15 amino acids. V shed 6 bases and J shed 6 bases, with 18 bases lying between them. CDR3 protein: CASSRTDGLGQPQHF. The CDR3 nucleotides are TGTGCCAGCAGCCGGACAGACGGGCTGGGTCAGCCCCAGCATTTT.

This clonotype was found many times. The chain combines TRBV10-3 with TRBJ2-2; maybe TRBD2 (6 bases). This CDR3 comprises 16 residues. The germline V and J ends were trimmed by 4 bases and 5 bases, with 17 bases remaining between them. Germline V gives CDR1 ENHRY, CDR2 SYGVKD. For the CDR3, the DNA is TGTGCCATCAGTGGGTCCAGCGGGCAAGGTACCGGGGAGCTGTTTTTT. Translation gives CAISGSSGQGTGELFF.

This clonotype occurred many times. V gene TRBV27 combines with J gene TRBJ2-1; D is unresolved. The CDR3 is 14 residues long. Germline CDR1 and CDR2: MNHEY and SMNVEV (reference sequence). The V and J ends lost 4 bases and 0 bases respectively, with 7 bases between them. CDR3 residues: CASSSTGSYNEQFF. In DNA, the CDR3 is TGTGCCAGCAGTTCCACGGGCTCCTACAATGAGCAGTTCTTC.

This clonotype was counted many times. The CDR3 DNA sequence: TGTGCCAGCAGCTTAGATCCTGGGATGGATTCACCCCTCCACTTT. It translates to CASSLDPGMDSPLHF. V is TRBV7-2 and J is TRBJ1-6, with D hard to call. The V end was cut by 1 base, the J end by 8 bases, with 12 bases between. In germline, CDR1 is SGHTA, CDR2 FQGNSA. CDR3 length: 15 amino acids. The entire variable domain, with the rest obtained from reference TRBV7-2 and TRBJ1-6, is as follows: GAGVSQSPSNKVTEKGKDVELRCDPISGHTALYWYRQSLGQGLEFLIYFQGNSAPDKSGLPSDRFSAERTGGSVSTLTIQRTQQEDSAVYLCASSLDPGMDSPLHFGNGTRLTVT.

This clonotype appeared many times. The J gene is TRBJ1-2, the V gene TRBV5-1; no reliable D call. Germline CDR1 reads SGHRS; CDR2 reads YFSETQ. The CDR3 sequence is 14 residues long. Trimming took 1 base from V and 7 from J, leaving 14 bases between them. The DNA of the CDR3 is TGCGCCAGCAGCTTGCCGACTTACAGCGGTGGCTACACCTTC. Encoded protein: CASSLPTYSGGYTF.

Regarding this clonotype: One base away lies a much larger clone, so this may be a sequencing read error. V usage is TRBV20-1 and J usage is TRBJ2-2; tentative D call: TRBD1 (6 bases). Trimming removed 6 bases at V and 7 bases at J, with 12 bases between. This CDR3 spans 12 amino acids. CDR1 DFQATT and CDR2 SNEGSKA come from the germline V gene (reference sequence). CDR3 residues: CSAEQGNGELFF. The CDR3 nucleotides read TGCAGTGCGGAACAGGGAAACGGGGAGCTGTTTTTT.

For this clonotype: This may arise from a read error, as a much more abundant clone is one base away. The V call is TRBV3-1, the J call TRBJ1-3; 8 nucleotides agree with TRBD1. Germline CDR1 reads LGHDT; CDR2 reads YNNKEL (reference sequence). The CDR3 covers 15 residues. V shed 6 bases, J shed 4 bases, and the junction held 8 bases outside the gene matches. The CDR3 is CASRLRQGNGNTIYF. CDR3 nucleotides: TGTGCCAGCAGACTCCGACAGGGGAACGGAAACACCATATATTTT.

The chain uses TRBV24-1 and TRBJ2-2; 14 bases agree with TRBD2. This CDR3 has 20 residues. V dropped 1 base and J dropped 3; count of bases not matched to a gene: 9. The V gene's germline CDR1 is KGHDR and CDR2 SFDVKD. CDR3 nucleotide sequence: TGTGCCACCAGTGATTTCTCCGGGACTAGCGGGAGTTCTTACACCGGGGAGCTGTTTTTT. It specifies CATSDFSGTSGSSYTGELFF.

This clonotype was picked up many times. The chain combines TRBV5-1 with TRBJ1-1; 8 bases map to TRBD1. The V segment lost 0 bases and the J segment 0 bases; nucleotides outside the gene matches: 4. CDR1 is SGHRS and CDR2 is YFSETQ in the germline V gene. This CDR3 has 16 residues. The CDR3 bases are TGCGCCAGCAGCTTGGGACAGGGGCTTTTGAACACTGAAGCTTTCTTT. It specifies CASSLGQGLLNTEAFF.

There are a few counts of this clonotype. The J gene is TRBJ2-3, the V gene TRBV5-1; the match to TRBD2 covers 14 bases. The CDR3 extends over 17 amino acids. The trim removed 4 bases at V and 6 bases at J, leaving 10 bases unmatched. CDR1 is SGHRS and CDR2 is YFSETQ in the germline V gene. In DNA, the CDR3 is TGCGCCAGCAGCCCAGGACTAGCGGGAGGCTTCGGTGATACGCAGTATTTT. Its protein is CASSPGLAGGFGDTQYF.